This TCR beta chain is drawn from a study of cytomegalovirus exposure and HLA in healthy donors. Both 60 Vbeta primers and 13 Jbeta primers went into the PCR. Sequencing used immunoSEQ multiplex PCR; TCRdb keeps in-frame clones, though not all of them. This sample yields more than 150,000 clones, of which approximately 81% are seen a single time; less than 4.5% belongs to the top ten. The CDR3 runs 12 residues. Trimming shortened V by 5 bases and J by 5 bases, and 9 bases separated the two germline ends. Germline CDR1 KGHSH, CDR2 LQKENI. The TCR sequence derives from a man between 50 and 59 years old in good health and CMV-seronegative. The chain combines TRBV18 with TRBJ2-5, with D maybe TRBD2 (5 bases). Sequenced sample: PBMCs. CDR3 sequence: CASSRERETQYF. The CDR3 DNA follows: TGTGCCAGCTCAAGGGAGCGGGAGACCCAGTACTTC. Looking up the rest from reference TRBV18 and TRBJ2-5 gives the full variable domain: NAGVMQNPRHLVRRRGQEARLRCSPMKGHSHVYWYRQLPEEGLKFMVYLQKENIIDESGMPKERFSAEFPKEGPSILRIQQVVRGDSAAYFCASSRERETQYFGPGTRLLVL.